The 7 T cell receptor beta chains given below trace back to one sample, sequenced in a study of T-cell reconstitution after alpha-beta-depleted transplantation in children. Unique molecular identifiers were used to barcode this TCRbeta library. From the PCR reads, TCRdb called clonotypes with MiXCR, one entry per CDR3 protein. The sample lists about 200,000 distinct CDR3 sequences; approximately 6.9% were seen once. The source material was PBMCs, sampled before TCRalphabeta/CD19-depleted stem cell transplant. The receptors were sampled from a boy between 2 and 15 years old with acute lymphoblastic leukemia, due to receive a stem cell transplant.

In its sample, this clonotype was seen a few times. The J gene is TRBJ2-5, the V gene TRBV20-1, with TRBD2 matching over 9 bases. CDR1 is DFQATT and CDR2 is SNEGSKA in the germline V gene (reference sequence). There are 14 residues in the CDR3. V shed 1 base, J shed 4 bases, and the junction held 4 bases outside the gene matches. The DNA for the CDR3 is TGCAGTGCTAGAGGGAGCGGGGGGCTAGAGACCCAGTACTTC. It is translated as CSARGSGGLETQYF.

The sample holds a few counts of this clonotype. This rearrangement joins TRBV7-2 to TRBJ1-1; D uncertain. Germline loops: CDR1 SGHTA, CDR2 FQGNSA. CDR3 length equals 12 residues. Trimming shortened V by 5 bases and J by 6 bases, and 10 bases separated the two germline ends. CDR3 bases: TGTGCCAGCAGCCTCCTAATCCCTGAAGCTTTCTTT. This translates into CASSLLIPEAFF. Complete variable domain (other parts from reference TRBV7-2 and TRBJ1-1): GAGVSQSPSNKVTEKGKDVELRCDPISGHTALYWYRQSLGQGLEFLIYFQGNSAPDKSGLPSDRFSAERTGGSVSTLTIQRTQQEDSAVYLCASSLLIPEAFFGQGTRLTVV.

The V and J genes are TRBV3-1 and TRBJ2-5, with 14 nucleotides matching TRBD2. The V gene end was trimmed by 2 bases and the J gene end by 1 base; junction bases not matched to a gene: 3. CDR1 and CDR2 from the germline V gene are LGHDT and YNNKEL (reference sequence). CDR3 length: 17 residues. The CDR3 protein is CASSQWGLAGAQETQYF. CDR3 coding DNA: TGTGCCAGCAGCCAATGGGGACTAGCGGGAGCCCAAGAGACCCAGTACTTC.

This clonotype showed up just a few times. The chain is built from TRBV14 and TRBJ2-7; D may correspond to TRBD1 or TRBD2 (5 bases each). From germline, CDR1 is SGHDN and CDR2 FVKESK. The V end was cut by 3 bases, the J end by 3 bases, with 12 bases between. The CDR3 runs 14 residues. The CDR3 nucleotides read TGTGCCAGCAGCCAGTGGGACCGCTTCTACGAGCAGTACTTC. It encodes CASSQWDRFYEQYF.

This clonotype was seen at least ten times. V gene TRBV7-6 combines with J gene TRBJ2-2; D is unclear. The germline V gene has CDR1 SGHVS and CDR2 FNYEAQ. The CDR3 covers 16 residues. With 2 bases removed from V and 1 base from J, the gap between germline ends came to 11 bases. DNA of the CDR3: TGTGCCAGCAGCTTACTCGCCATCCAGAACACCGGGGAGCTGTTTTTT. Translating it yields CASSLLAIQNTGELFF.

V usage is TRBV7-9 and J usage is TRBJ2-4; 8 nucleotides line up with TRBD1. This CDR3 comprises 16 residues. V lost 5 bases, J lost 7 bases, and 13 bases stayed unmatched. The germline CDR1 and CDR2 sequences are SEHNR and FQNEAQ (reference sequence). The CDR3, as DNA: TGTGCCAGCAGCCCCGGACAGGGAGCTAAACAGAACATTCAGTACTTC. Protein sequence: CASSPGQGAKQNIQYF.

This clonotype has at least ten counts. The gene calls are TRBV7-9 and TRBJ1-1; 8 bases map to TRBD1. Germline CDR1 SEHNR, CDR2 FQNEAQ (reference sequence). The trim removed 3 bases at V and 5 bases at J, leaving 14 bases unmatched. The CDR3 has 17 amino acids. CDR3 sequence (DNA): TGTGCCAGCAGCTTCATCAATGTCAGGGGGCGAGGAACTGAAGCTTTCTTT. Protein sequence: CASSFINVRGRGTEAFF.